This TCR beta chain appears in the sequencing data of a study of T cells after posttransplantation cyclophosphamide. Points from the study as a whole: Recipient CMV seropositivity and CMV reactivation strongly tracked TRB clonality.

The CDR3 covers 11 residues. Germline V gene data show CDR1 as MNHEY and CDR2 as SMNVEV (reference sequence). The V gene lost 8 bases and the J gene lost 7 bases, with 11 bases spanning the gap. Produced via immunoSEQ multiplex PCR; TCRdb's table is partial and in-frame only. The data show approximately 18,000 clones, with none appearing a single time. This clone has a count of ten or more. Its target is unknown. Busulfan-fludarabine conditioning, marrow transplant, and cyclophosphamide on days +3 and +4 were administered. The rearrangement uses TRBV27 and TRBJ1-2; D unresolved. This specimen consisted of PBMCs, obtained after allogeneic stem cell transplant with posttransplant cyclophosphamide. The clonotype originates from a female patient between 30 and 45 years old who received an allogeneic stem cell transplant from a related donor, was CMV-positive, and had no GVHD. Some T cells may be the graft donor's. The CDR3 coding sequence is TGTGCCAGCGGCCCCTCGGGTGGCTACACCTTC. The encoded protein is CASGPSGGYTF.